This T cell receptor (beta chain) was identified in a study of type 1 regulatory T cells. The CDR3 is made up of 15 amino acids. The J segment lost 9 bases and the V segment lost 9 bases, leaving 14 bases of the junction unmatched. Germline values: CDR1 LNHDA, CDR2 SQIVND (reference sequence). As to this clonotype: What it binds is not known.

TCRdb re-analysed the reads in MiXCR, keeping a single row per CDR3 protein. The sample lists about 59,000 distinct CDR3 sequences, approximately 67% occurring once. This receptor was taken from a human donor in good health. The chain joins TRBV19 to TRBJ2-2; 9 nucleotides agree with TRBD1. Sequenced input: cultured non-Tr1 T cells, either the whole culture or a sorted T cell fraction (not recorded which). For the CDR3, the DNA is TGTGCCAGCTACTCCGGGACAGGGAGAAGAAGGGAGCTGTTTTTT. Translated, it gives CASYSGTGRRRELFF.